The source of this TCR beta chain is a study of blood T cell repertoires in COVID-19. The overall study: PBMCs, B-cell-depleted T cells, or T cells provided the cDNA or gDNA that made up the material.

Trimming took 4 bases from V and 3 from J, leaving 14 bases between them. The length of the CDR3 is 15 residues. From germline, CDR1 is SGHDT and CDR2 YYEEEE. Participant ages covered roughly 18 to 89 years across about 22 US areas. Cohort placement rested on clinical history that participants reported themselves. Donors of Cohort 3 who recovered were those that had two negative PCRs, clearance, or symptom resolution. Data came from immunoSEQ multiplex PCR; TCRdb stores just in-frame clones and leaves some out. The sample has 360,000 or so clones, just under 90% seen once. The sample was PBMCs or T cells enriched from blood (not recorded which). This rearrangement joins TRBV5-6 to TRBJ1-5; D might be TRBD1 (6 bases). This receptor was taken from a woman aged 30 to 39 who had recovered from COVID-19. The CDR3 region has the DNA TGTGCCAGCAGCGCCTACAGGGACCCCAATCAGCCCCAGCATTTT. Encoded protein: CASSAYRDPNQPQHF.